This T cell receptor (beta chain) was retrieved from a study of shared clonotypes between healthy human individuals. General study points: Compared with clonotypes that all four donors shared, non-shared clonotypes had lower generation probabilities.

Those who donated were healthy HIV-negative adults, with no recent acute infections or vaccinations reported. CD4+ cells were split into CD45RA+ naive and CD45RA-negative memory subsets. CDR1 is MNHEY and CDR2 is SMNVEV in the germline V gene (reference sequence). CDR3 length: 13 amino acids. Trimming removed 5 bases at V and 7 bases at J, with 11 bases between. The table lists this clone with a few counts. The antigen remains unidentified. Sorted subsets were amplified in replicate PCRs using 200 to 250 ng DNA, approximately 30,000 T cell genomes. Sequencing was performed with immunoSEQ multiplex PCR; in TCRdb, only in-frame clones are kept and a portion is missing. The sample has 640,000 or so clones; 60% to 80% are singletons.

The sequencing sample was made of memory CD4+ T cells sorted from blood. The subset was: CD45RA-negative fraction. This TCR came from a woman aged 25 to 39 in good health. The gene calls are TRBV27 and TRBJ1-4; D unresolved. The CDR3 sequence: CASSPRRTEKLFF. The DNA of the CDR3 is TGTGCCAGCAGTCCGAGACGCACTGAAAAACTGTTTTTT. Full variable domain (outside the CDR3, taken from reference TRBV27 and TRBJ1-4): EAQVTQNPRYLITVTGKKLTVTCSQNMNHEYMSWYRQDPGLGLRQIYYSMNVEVTDKGDVPEGYKVSRKEKRNFPLILESPSPNQTSLYFCASSPRRTEKLFFGSGTQLSVL.